This T cell receptor (beta chain) came from a study of blood T cell repertoires in COVID-19. Study context: From the United States, Italy and Spain came samples of acute and convalescent COVID-19. T cells, B-cell-depleted T cells, or PBMCs provided the cDNA or gDNA that served as material.

In the study's own analysis: Cell counts per sample came from amplifying reference gene primers. Clones were read by immunoSEQ multiplex PCR, and TCRdb kept only the in-frame ones, dropping some. V and J calls and clone size are those listed in that table; D and trimming were worked out from the DNA. In the table there are a few hundred thousand clones, around four fifths of which are singletons. In germline, CDR1 is KGHSH, CDR2 LQKENI. The CDR3 is 12 residues long. Between the trimmed V and J ends, which lost 3 bases and 5 bases, there was a span of 7 bases. The sequence derives from a young man with acute COVID-19. The material sequenced was PBMCs or T cells enriched from blood (not recorded which). V usage is TRBV18 and J usage is TRBJ2-5; possible D gene TRBD1, 5 bases. The CDR3 loop is CASSPGPETQYF. The CDR3 nucleotides read TGTGCCAGCTCACCGGGGCCCGAGACCCAGTACTTC.